The source of this T cell receptor beta chain is a study of T cell responses to AZD1222 COVID-19 vaccine. The study pooled second doses at about 4 or about 12 weeks. Only in-frame clones appear in the TCRdb table, and some are missing; sequencing was by immunoSEQ multiplex PCR. The sample has 250,000 to 300,000 clones, 90% to 95% seen once. The CDR3 extends over 12 amino acids. Germline V gene sequence: CDR1 SGHAT, CDR2 FQNNGV. Trimming removed 3 bases at V and 8 bases at J, with 8 bases between. The origin of this receptor is an adult who received the AZD1222 COVID-19 vaccine. The source was peripheral blood, collected 28 days after the second AZD1222 dose. The rearrangement uses TRBV11-2 and TRBJ2-1; D possibly corresponds to TRBD1 (5 bases). CDR3 sequence reads: CASSFRGHEQFF. DNA of the CDR3: TGTGCCAGCAGCTTTAGGGGCCATGAGCAGTTCTTC. The variable domain in full, completed from reference TRBV11-2 and TRBJ2-1, reads EAGVAQSPRYKIIEKRQSVAFWCNPISGHATLYWYQQILGQGPKLLIQFQNNGVVDDSQLPKDRFSAERLKGVDSTLKIQPAKLEDSAVYLCASSFRGHEQFFGPGTRLTVL.